The T cell receptor beta chain described here comes from a study of neurological immune-mediated disorders. Source material was 2 million unsorted PBMCs, stored at -80 °C in RNAlater. This clonotype was counted at least ten times. Synthesis of cDNA was accomplished via 5'RACE employing 10-nucleotide random UMIs. Via MiXCR, TCRdb re-called the 5' RACE reads, giving one row per CDR3 protein. The sample contains some 21,000 distinct CDR3 sequences, 15% of which appear only once. This CDR3 has 14 amino acids. CDR1 and CDR2 from the germline V gene are SGHVS and FQNEAQ. Trimming cost V 5 bases and J 6 bases; bases outside gene matches: 8.

The TCR sequence derives from a female donor with HTLV-1-associated myelopathy (HAM/TSP). This chain joins TRBV7-8 and TRBJ2-7, with 9 bases matching TRBD1. The sample consisted of PBMCs. CDR3 region: CASSQPGQGLEQYF. Written as DNA, the CDR3 is TGTGCCAGCAGCCAACCGGGACAGGGTCTCGAGCAGTACTTC.